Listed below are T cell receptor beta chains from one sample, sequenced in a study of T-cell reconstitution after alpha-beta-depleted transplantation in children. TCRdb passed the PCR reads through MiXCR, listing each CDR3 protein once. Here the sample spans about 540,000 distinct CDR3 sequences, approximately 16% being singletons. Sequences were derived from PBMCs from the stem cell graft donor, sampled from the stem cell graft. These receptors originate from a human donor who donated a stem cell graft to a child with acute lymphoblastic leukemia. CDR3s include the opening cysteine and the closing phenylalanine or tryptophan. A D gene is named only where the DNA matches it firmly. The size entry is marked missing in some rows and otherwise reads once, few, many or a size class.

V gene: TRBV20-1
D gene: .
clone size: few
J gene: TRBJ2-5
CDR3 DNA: TGCAGTGCTAGGATGGATCGGCCAGTAGACACCCAGTACTTC
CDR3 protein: CSARMDRPVDTQYF

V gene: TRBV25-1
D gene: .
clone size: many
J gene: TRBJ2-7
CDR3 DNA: TGTGCCAGCAGTGGGACGATCTCCTACGAGCAGTACTTC
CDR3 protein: CASSGTISYEQYF

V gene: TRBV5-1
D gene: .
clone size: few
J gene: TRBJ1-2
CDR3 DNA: TGCGCCAGCAGCTTGGTGAGGGAAGGCTACACCTTC
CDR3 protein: CASSLVREGYTF

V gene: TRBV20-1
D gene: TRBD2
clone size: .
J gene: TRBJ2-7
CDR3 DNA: TGCAGTGCTCTAGCGGGAGTAAACGAGCAGTACTTC
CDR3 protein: CSALAGVNEQYF

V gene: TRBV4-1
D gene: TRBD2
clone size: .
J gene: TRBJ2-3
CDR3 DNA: TGCGCCAGCAGCCCTCAATGGCTAGCGGGAGATAGTGATACGCAGTATTTT
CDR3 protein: CASSPQWLAGDSDTQYF

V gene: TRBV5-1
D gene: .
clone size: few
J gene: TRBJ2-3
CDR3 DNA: TGCGCCAGCAGCTTGGTCGGCAGCCGAGTCACAGATACGCAGTATTTT
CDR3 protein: CASSLVGSRVTDTQYF

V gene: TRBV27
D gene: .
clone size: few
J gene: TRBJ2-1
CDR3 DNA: TGTGCCAGCAGAGGTACAGGAAATGAGCAGTTCTTC
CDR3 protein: CASRGTGNEQFF

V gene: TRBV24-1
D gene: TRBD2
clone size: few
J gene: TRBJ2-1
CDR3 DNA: TGTGCCACCAGTGAGCGGGGGAGGTGGAACAATGAGCAGTTCTTC
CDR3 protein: CATSERGRWNNEQFF

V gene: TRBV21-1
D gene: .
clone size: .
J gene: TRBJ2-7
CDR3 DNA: TGTGCCAGCAGCAAGGGAGTAGGGGACAGGGTCTACGAGCAGTACTTC
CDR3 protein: CASSKGVGDRVYEQYF

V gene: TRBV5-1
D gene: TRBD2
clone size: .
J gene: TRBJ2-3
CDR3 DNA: TGCGCCAGCAGGAGTTTCCCGGGACTAGCGGCCTACACAGATACGCAGTATTTT
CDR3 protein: CASRSFPGLAAYTDTQYF

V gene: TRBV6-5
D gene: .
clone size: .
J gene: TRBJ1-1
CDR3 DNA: TGTGCCAGCAGTTACTCAGGGGTACACACTGAAGCTTTCTTT
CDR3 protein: CASSYSGVHTEAFF

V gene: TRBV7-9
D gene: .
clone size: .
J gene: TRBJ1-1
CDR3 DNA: TGTGCCAGCAGCTTATCGGGAGGGACGGGGACTGAAGCTTTCTTT
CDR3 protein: CASSLSGGTGTEAFF

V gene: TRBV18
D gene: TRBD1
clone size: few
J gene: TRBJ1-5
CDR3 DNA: TGTGCCAGCTCACCAAAGCAGGGGGCTCGGGGCAATCAGCCCCAGCATTTT
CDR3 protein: CASSPKQGARGNQPQHF

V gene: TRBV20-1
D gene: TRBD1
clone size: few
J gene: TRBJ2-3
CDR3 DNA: TGCAGTGCTACCCACCGGGACAGGAGAACAGATACGCAGTATTTT
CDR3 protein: CSATHRDRRTDTQYF

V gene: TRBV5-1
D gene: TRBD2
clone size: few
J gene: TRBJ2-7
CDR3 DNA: TGCGCCAGCAGCAGCGGGACCCTTTCCTACGAGCAGTACTTC
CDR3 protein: CASSSGTLSYEQYF

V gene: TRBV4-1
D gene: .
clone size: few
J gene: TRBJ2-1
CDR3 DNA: TGCGCCAGCAGCCAAGATCCGGGAGCGTACAATGAGCAGTTCTTC
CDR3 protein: CASSQDPGAYNEQFF

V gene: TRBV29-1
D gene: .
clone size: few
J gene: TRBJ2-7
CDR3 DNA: TGCAGCGTCCTACAGGTTGGGTCCTACGAGCAGTACTTC
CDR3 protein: CSVLQVGSYEQYF

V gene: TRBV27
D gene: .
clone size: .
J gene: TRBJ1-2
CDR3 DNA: TGTGCCAGCAGTCCGGCCCCAGGGTTCGGGGACGGCTACACCTTC
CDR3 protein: CASSPAPGFGDGYTF

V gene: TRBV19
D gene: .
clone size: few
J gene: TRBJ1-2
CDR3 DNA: TGTGCCAGTAGAATGGAGATTACCTGGACCTATGGCTACACCTTC
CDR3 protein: CASRMEITWTYGYTF

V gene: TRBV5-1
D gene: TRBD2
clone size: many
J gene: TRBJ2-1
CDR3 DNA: TGCGCCAGCAGCTTTAGGACTAGCGGGAACCGTGGCAATGAGCAGTTCTTC
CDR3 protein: CASSFRTSGNRGNEQFF

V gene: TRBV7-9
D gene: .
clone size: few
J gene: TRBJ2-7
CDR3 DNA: TGTGCCAGCAGCTTAGCGAGCGACGAGCAGTACTTC
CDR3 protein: CASSLASDEQYF

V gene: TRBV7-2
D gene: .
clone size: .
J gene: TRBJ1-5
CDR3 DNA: TGTGCCAGCAGCTTCCAGGGCTTCAATCAGCCCCAGCATTTT
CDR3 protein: CASSFQGFNQPQHF

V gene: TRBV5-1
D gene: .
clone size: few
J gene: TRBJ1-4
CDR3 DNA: TGCGCCAGCAGCCCGGACGGCAGGAGCTCTGAAAAACTGTTTTTT
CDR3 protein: CASSPDGRSSEKLFF

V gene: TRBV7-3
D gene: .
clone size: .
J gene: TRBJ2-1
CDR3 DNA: TGTGCCAGCAGCTCGCAGGGTCCTTTGTATGCCAATGAGCAGTTCTTC
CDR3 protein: CASSSQGPLYANEQFF

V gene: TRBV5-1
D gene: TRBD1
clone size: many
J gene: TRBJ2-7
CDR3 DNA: TGCGCCAGCAGCAGGACAGGGGGCTCCTACGAGCAGTACTTC
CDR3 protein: CASSRTGGSYEQYF

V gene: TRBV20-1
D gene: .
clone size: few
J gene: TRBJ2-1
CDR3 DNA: TGCAGTGCTTCTCGACAGTCCAATGAGCAGTTCTTC
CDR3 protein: CSASRQSNEQFF

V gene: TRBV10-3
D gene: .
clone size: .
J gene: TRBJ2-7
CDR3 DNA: TGTGCCATCAGTGAGAGCGTAGTGGCTAGGAGTCCCAACGAGCAGTACTTC
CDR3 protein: CAISESVVARSPNEQYF

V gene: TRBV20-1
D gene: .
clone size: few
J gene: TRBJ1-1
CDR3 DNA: TGCAGTGCTCCAACTAGGGGTGCTGAAGCTTTCTTT
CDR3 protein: CSAPTRGAEAFF

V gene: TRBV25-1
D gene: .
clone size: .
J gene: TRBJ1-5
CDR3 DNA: TGTGCCAGCAGTCGCAGGCTTCCCTTCTATAGCAATCAGCCCCAGCATTTT
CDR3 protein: CASSRRLPFYSNQPQHF

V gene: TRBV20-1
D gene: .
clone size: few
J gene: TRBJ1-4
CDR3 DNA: TGCAGTGCTTACGAGGGAGGCAGGGAAAAACTGTTTTTT
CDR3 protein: CSAYEGGREKLFF

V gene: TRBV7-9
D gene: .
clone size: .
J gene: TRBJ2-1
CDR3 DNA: TGTGCCAGCAGCTTAGGGTTCCAAAGCTCCTACAATGAGCAGTTCTTC
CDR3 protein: CASSLGFQSSYNEQFF

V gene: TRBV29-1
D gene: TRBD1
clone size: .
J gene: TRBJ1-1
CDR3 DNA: TGCAGCGTCTGGACAGGGGGGACTGAAGCTTTCTTT
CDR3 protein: CSVWTGGTEAFF

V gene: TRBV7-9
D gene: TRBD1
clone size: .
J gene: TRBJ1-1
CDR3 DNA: TGTGCCAGCAGCTTAAGAGGTTTGGGACAGGGAACCACTGAAGCTTTCTTT
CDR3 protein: CASSLRGLGQGTTEAFF

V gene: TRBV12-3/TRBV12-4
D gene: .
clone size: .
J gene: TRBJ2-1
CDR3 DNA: TGTGCCAGCAGTTTCAATCTTAACGGCTACAATGAGCAGTTCTTC
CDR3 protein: CASSFNLNGYNEQFF

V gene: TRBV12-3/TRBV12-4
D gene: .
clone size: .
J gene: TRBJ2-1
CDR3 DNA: TGTGCCAGCAGTTTGGGTGTCGGAGCCTACAATGAGCAGTTCTTC
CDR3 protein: CASSLGVGAYNEQFF

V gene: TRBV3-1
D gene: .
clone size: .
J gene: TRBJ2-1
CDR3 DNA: TGTGCCAGCAGCCAACTCGACTACAATGAGCAGTTCTTC
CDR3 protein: CASSQLDYNEQFF

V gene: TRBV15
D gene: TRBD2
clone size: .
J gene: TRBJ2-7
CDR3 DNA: TGTGCCACCAGCAGAGATCCTGGCGGGGGCTACGAGCAGTACTTC
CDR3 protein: CATSRDPGGGYEQYF

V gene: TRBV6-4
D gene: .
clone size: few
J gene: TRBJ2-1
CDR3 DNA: TGTGCCAGCGGGGACCTGGACAATGAGCAGTTCTTC
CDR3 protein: CASGDLDNEQFF